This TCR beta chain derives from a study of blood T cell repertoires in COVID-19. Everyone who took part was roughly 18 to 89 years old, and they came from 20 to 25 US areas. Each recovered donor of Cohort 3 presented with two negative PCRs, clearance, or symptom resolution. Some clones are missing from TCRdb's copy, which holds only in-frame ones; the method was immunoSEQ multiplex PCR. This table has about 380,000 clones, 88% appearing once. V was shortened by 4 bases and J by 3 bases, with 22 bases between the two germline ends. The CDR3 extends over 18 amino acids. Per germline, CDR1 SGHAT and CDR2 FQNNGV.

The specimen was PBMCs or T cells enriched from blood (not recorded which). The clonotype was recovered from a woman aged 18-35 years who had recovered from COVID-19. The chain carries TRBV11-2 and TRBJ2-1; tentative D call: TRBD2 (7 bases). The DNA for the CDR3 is TGTGCCAGCAGCTCCGCCGGGCGGCGGGGGCCGTTCTACAATGAGCAGTTCTTC. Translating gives CASSSAGRRGPFYNEQFF.